The 24 T cell receptor beta chains below come from one sample, sequenced in a study of blood T cell repertoires in COVID-19. Here immunoSEQ multiplex PCR was the method, and the copy in TCRdb shows in-frame clones only, minus some. The sample has about 170,000 clones; 83% are singletons. The sequencing input was peripheral blood. The receptors originated from a woman in her 70s who had recovered from COVID-19.

The CDR3 protein is CATTPNSGANVLTF. CDR3 bases: TGTGCCACCACACCAAACTCTGGGGCCAACGTCCTGACTTTC. V is TRBV19 and J is TRBJ2-6; D gene uncertain. Germline V gene lookup returns CDR1 LNHDA and CDR2 SQIVND (reference sequence). The CDR3 length is 14 residues. The ends were cut back, 10 bases at V and 0 bases at J, with 10 bases in the middle.

V gene TRBV5-1 combines with J gene TRBJ2-1; 14 bases are a match to TRBD2. Per the germline V gene, CDR1 is SGHRS and CDR2 is YFSETQ. CDR3 length: 15 residues. V was clipped by 1 base and J by 10 bases; unmatched bases: 4. The CDR3 loop is CASSLPGLAGDEQFF. As DNA, the CDR3 is TGCGCCAGCAGCTTGCCGGGACTAGCGGGAGACGAGCAGTTCTTC.

V usage is TRBV9 and J usage is TRBJ2-3; 9 bases map to TRBD2. Germline CDR1 and CDR2: SGDLS and YYNGEE. V shed 0 bases, J shed 6 bases, and the junction held 11 bases outside the gene matches. The CDR3 length is 17 residues. This CDR3 reads CASSVGASGMKADTQYF. The CDR3, as DNA: TGTGCCAGCAGCGTAGGGGCTAGCGGGATGAAGGCGGATACGCAGTATTTT.

This chain links TRBV7-2 with TRBJ2-1; D ambiguous. Looked up from germline, CDR1 is SGHTA and CDR2 is FQGNSA. The CDR3 loop spans 15 amino acids. Trimming removed 5 bases at V and 2 bases at J, with 13 bases between. The CDR3 spells CASSPPMRTYNEQFF. The CDR3 region has the DNA TGTGCCAGCAGCCCCCCGATGCGTACCTACAATGAGCAGTTCTTC.

In the case of this clone: Other nucleotide sequences from this sample produce the same CDR3. V and J are TRBV3-1 (or the pseudogene TRBV3-2) and TRBJ1-5; D remains ambiguous. This CDR3 contains 12 residues. V dropped 1 base and J dropped 7 bases, with 5 bases sitting between them. Germline V lookup: CDR1 LGHDT, CDR2 YNNKEL (reference sequence). In DNA form, the CDR3 reads TGTGCCAGCAGCCAAGGGCGGCAGCCCCAGCATTTT. Protein sequence: CASSQGRQPQHF.

This sequence joins TRBV11-2 and TRBJ2-3; tentative D call: TRBD2 (5 bases). CDR1 and CDR2 from the germline V gene are SGHAT and FQNNGV. Trimming took 0 bases from V and 3 from J, leaving 19 bases between them. CDR3 length: 18 amino acids. CDR3 sequence: CASSLDPGPDYGTDTQYF. CDR3 sequence (DNA): TGTGCCAGCAGCTTAGATCCTGGCCCCGACTACGGGACAGATACGCAGTATTTT.

This chain uses TRBV29-1 with TRBJ1-1; TRBD1 is a possible D gene (6 bases). Germline V gene data show CDR1 as SQVTM and CDR2 as ANQGSEA. V was clipped by 4 bases and J by 4 bases, with 16 bases between them. The CDR3 totals 14 residues. The CDR3 loop is CSVGRRGLGTEAFF. CDR3 bases: TGCAGCGTTGGTCGGCGGGGGCTGGGCACTGAAGCTTTCTTT.

V is TRBV20-1 and J is TRBJ1-4; no reliable D call. The V gene lost 3 bases and the J gene lost 8 bases, with 7 bases spanning the gap. The CDR3 is 11 amino acids. Germline-derived CDR1 and CDR2 are DFQATT and SNEGSKA (reference sequence). CDR3 sequence: CSASALEKLFF. In DNA form, the CDR3 reads TGCAGTGCTAGTGCCTTAGAAAAACTGTTTTTT.

This sequence joins TRBV2 and TRBJ2-7, with unresolved D. The germline V gene encodes CDR1 SNHLY and CDR2 FYNNEI. V was pared by 6 bases and J by 6 bases, with 15 bases between. CDR3 length equals 13 residues. The CDR3 here is CASSPNAHGEQYF. CDR3 sequence (DNA): TGTGCCAGCAGCCCAAATGCCCACGGCGAGCAGTACTTC.

The genes are TRBV4-1 and TRBJ2-7, with 7 positions matching TRBD1. Germline CDR1 MGHRA, CDR2 YSYEKL. V shed 5 bases and J 2 bases; nucleotides not matched to a gene: 3. The CDR3 spans 13 residues. This CDR3 is CASSKGQPYEQYF. CDR3 nucleotide sequence: TGCGCCAGCAGCAAGGGACAGCCCTACGAGCAGTACTTC.

The CDR3 nucleotides are TGTGCCAGCAGTTTGAGGGGGAATCAGCCCCAGCATTTT. Its protein is CASSLRGNQPQHF. This chain uses TRBV6-5 with TRBJ1-5; a weak D match, TRBD1 (6 bases). The V gene lost 4 bases and the J gene lost 4 bases, with 8 bases spanning the gap. The germline V gene has CDR1 MNHEY and CDR2 SVGAGI. The CDR3 consists of 13 residues.

The chain joins TRBV5-1 to TRBJ1-1; D perhaps matches TRBD1 (6 bases). The CDR3 is made up of 16 amino acids. V was pared by 0 bases and J by 1 base, with 13 bases between. Germline-derived CDR1 and CDR2 are SGHRS and YFSETQ. CDR3 in DNA: TGCGCCAGCAGCTTGGCGACGGGACAACCGAACACTGAAGCTTTCTTT. Translated: CASSLATGQPNTEAFF.

The chain joins TRBV4-1 to TRBJ1-2; tentatively, D is TRBD1 (5 bases). This CDR3 has 15 amino acids. Germline-derived CDR1 and CDR2 are MGHRA and YSYEKL. The ends were cut back, 5 bases at V and 1 base at J, with 14 bases in the middle. CDR3 DNA: TGCGCCAGCAGCAACCCCGGGACTCATAACTATGGCTACACCTTC. Encoded protein: CASSNPGTHNYGYTF.

The J gene is TRBJ2-1, the V gene TRBV6-2 or TRBV6-3, with 11 bases identical to TRBD2. The germline gives CDR1 MNHEY, CDR2 SVGEGT. V gave up 0 bases and J gave up 7 bases; unmatched junction bases: 2. The CDR3 length is 15 residues. The CDR3 loop reads CASSYSRLAGNEQFF. The CDR3 region has the DNA TGTGCCAGCAGTTACTCCCGACTAGCGGGAAATGAGCAGTTCTTC.

To note about this clone: This same CDR3 is encoded by further DNA sequences in the sample. The V gene is TRBV5-1, the J gene TRBJ1-4; D ambiguous. The CDR3 is 14 amino acids. CDR1 and CDR2 (germline): SGHRS, YFSETQ. V dropped 0 bases and J dropped 0 bases, with 3 bases sitting between them. The CDR3 DNA reads TGCGCCAGCAGCTTGGGCGCAACTAATGAAAAACTGTTTTTT. This translates into CASSLGATNEKLFF.

Worth noting for this clone: This may come from a read error, since a much larger clone is one base off. V usage is TRBV7-6 and J usage is TRBJ2-3; D gene uncertain. Germline lookup yields CDR1 SGHVS and CDR2 FNYEAQ. This CDR3 is 12 amino acids long. Trimming took 5 bases from V and 2 from J, leaving 5 bases between them. Here the CDR3 DNA reads TGTGCCAGCAGCCCTACCACAGATACGCAGTATTTT. Translating gives CASSPTTDTQYF. Based on the CDR3 plus reference TRBV7-6 and TRBJ2-3, the full variable domain is GAGVSQSPRYKVTKRGQDVALRCDPISGHVSLYWYRQALGQGPEFLTYFNYEAQQDKSGLPNDRFSAERPEGSISTLTIQRTEQRDSAMYRCASSPTTDTQYFGPGTRLTVL.

The chain uses TRBV20-1 and TRBJ1-2, with 7 bases lining up with TRBD1. The ends lost 7 bases at V and 4 bases at J; junction bases unmatched: 3. The CDR3 spans 11 residues. Germline CDR1 DFQATT, CDR2 SNEGSKA (reference sequence). DNA of the CDR3: TGCAGTGTTGGGACAGTCTATGGCTACACCTTC. Translated: CSVGTVYGYTF.

V usage is TRBV10-3 and J usage is TRBJ1-5; maybe TRBD1 (5 bases). The CDR3 has 13 residues. Looked up from germline, CDR1 is ENHRY and CDR2 is SYGVKD. V gave up 6 bases and J gave up 4 bases, with 10 bases separating them. The CDR3 spells CAIRGQPNQPQHF. The CDR3 region has the DNA TGTGCCATCAGGGGGCAGCCGAATCAGCCCCAGCATTTT.

The rearrangement joins TRBV19 to TRBJ1-2; D possibly corresponds to TRBD1 (5 bases). With 6 bases removed from V and 5 bases from J, the gap between germline ends came to 16 bases. The CDR3 consists of 14 residues. Germline CDR1 is LNHDA and CDR2 is SQIVND (reference sequence). The CDR3 loop reads CASRRGREEYGYTF. Here the CDR3 DNA reads TGTGCCAGTAGGAGGGGCAGGGAGGAGTATGGCTACACCTTC.

The V and J genes are TRBV10-3 and TRBJ2-1, with 8 bases aligning to TRBD2. This CDR3 contains 16 residues. J lost 2 bases, V lost 5 bases, and 8 bases had no gene match. Germline V lookup: CDR1 ENHRY, CDR2 SYGVKD. For the CDR3, the DNA is TGTGCCATCAGTCCCTGGGGCGGGGGGACCTACAATGAGCAGTTCTTC. Amino acid sequence: CAISPWGGGTYNEQFF.

The genes are TRBV4-2 and TRBJ2-7; the D gene is possibly TRBD1 (6 bases). The CDR3 sequence is 13 residues long. Germline V gene data show CDR1 as LGHNA and CDR2 as YNFKEQ. The germline V and J ends were trimmed by 4 bases and 4 bases, with 11 bases remaining between them. The CDR3 sequence is CASSRQTGYEQYF. As DNA, the CDR3 is TGTGCCAGCAGCCGCCAAACAGGGTACGAGCAGTACTTC.

The rearrangement links TRBV11-2 to TRBJ2-3, with TRBD1 as a possible D gene (6 bases). V lost 5 bases to trimming and J lost 4 bases, with 16 bases between them. The CDR3 sequence is 15 residues long. Germline CDR1 is SGHAT and CDR2 is FQNNGV. The CDR3: CASSQGSGKADTQYF. CDR3 bases: TGTGCCAGCAGCCAGGGGTCCGGGAAAGCAGATACGCAGTATTTT.

This rearrangement joins TRBV5-8 to TRBJ2-7, with a possible D match to TRBD1 (5 bases). V shed 4 bases and J shed 2 bases, with 13 bases lying between them. The CDR3 extends over 14 amino acids. The germline CDR1 and CDR2 sequences are SGHTS and YDEGEE. CDR3 loop: CASSPDRATYEQYF. CDR3 nucleotide sequence: TGTGCCAGCAGCCCCGACAGAGCAACCTACGAGCAGTACTTC. Combining the CDR3 with reference TRBV5-8 and TRBJ2-7 gives the whole variable domain EAGVTQSPTHLIKTRGQQATLRCSPISGHTSVYWYQQALGLGLQFLLWYDEGEERNRGNFPPRFSGRQFPNYSSELNVNALELEDSALYLCASSPDRATYEQYFGPGTRLTVT.

The rearrangement uses TRBV20-1 and TRBJ2-1, with TRBD2 as a possible D gene (6 bases). The CDR3 length is 11 residues. Germline V gene sequence: CDR1 DFQATT, CDR2 SNEGSKA (reference sequence). With 5 bases removed from V and 10 bases from J, the gap between germline ends came to 12 bases. CDR3: CSALTSWEQFF. Written as DNA, the CDR3 is TGCAGTGCTTTGACTAGTTGGGAGCAGTTCTTC.